The entry that follows covers one T cell receptor beta chain sequence. Its antigen is unknown. Germline CDR1 is SQVTM and CDR2 is ANQGSEA. Deletions cut 1 base from V and 4 bases from J, with 7 bases between. This CDR3 is 12 amino acids long. This record belongs to a study of CD8+ T cells in alopecia areata. Study results and limitations: Scalp sequencing also captures normal skin's resident alphabeta T cells. An increase in clonality over normal scalp was evident in lesional scalp, especially alopecia totalis/universalis.

In alopecia areata patients, both lesional scalp punch biopsies and peripheral blood were collected. TCR sequencing used cDNA made by reverse transcription of extracted RNA. The method was immunoSEQ multiplex PCR; TCRdb's version includes in-frame clones alone and lacks a portion of them. Of 120,000 or so clones in the sample, less than 50% were seen once. The receptor was isolated from a human donor with alopecia areata. Sample: NKG2D-low CD8+ T cells sorted from blood. The chain is built from TRBV29-1 and TRBJ2-5, with D perhaps matching TRBD1 or TRBD2 (5 bases each). The CDR3 here is CSVEGGIETQYF. DNA of the CDR3: TGCAGCGTTGAAGGGGGGATAGAGACCCAGTACTTC.